This T cell receptor beta chain was sequenced for a study of TIL therapy for anti-PD-1-resistant metastatic lung cancer. Study-wide context: A few tumors were EGFR-mutant and two were ALK-rearranged. By whole-exome sequencing, median non-synonymous tumor mutation burden was roughly 1.6 mutations per megabase. Study results and caveats: TIL clonotype persistence in blood showed no apparent association with response.

This was the immunoSEQ v3 assay. Produced via immunoSEQ multiplex PCR; TCRdb's table is partial and in-frame only. Here the sample spans approximately 50,000 clones, approximately 80% being singletons. The time point: pre-treatment sample, taken before nivolumab and TIL therapy. This CDR3 is built from 19 residues. With 1 base clipped from V and 6 bases from J, the junction kept 19 bases outside the gene matches. The germline V gene encodes CDR1 SGHNT and CDR2 YENEEA. For this clone: Its antigen is not identified.

V is TRBV11-3 and J is TRBJ1-2, with TRBD1 matching 8 bases. The material sequenced was blood, taken at baseline. The clonotype was recovered from a person aged 25 to 80 with non-small cell lung cancer. The CDR3 nucleotides are TGTGCCAGCAGCTTAGTAACCCAGGGGGCATTCCTATCCAGGCATGGCTACACCTTC. Translating gives CASSLVTQGAFLSRHGYTF.